These 22 T cell receptor beta chains originate from one sample sequenced in a study of tumor and adjacent non-tumor tissue in lung cancer. A modified ARM-PCR protocol with three rounds of nested PCR amplified TCRbeta. Via MiXCR, TCRdb re-called the multiplex PCR reads, giving one row per CDR3 protein. The sample consists of some 78,000 distinct CDR3 sequences, around 85% of them appearing once. This sample's RNA came from whole unsorted tissue. What was sequenced was lung tumor tissue. These receptor sequences come from a woman in her forties or fifties with non-small cell lung cancer.

This sequence joins TRBV6-2 or TRBV6-3 and TRBJ2-1; D is possibly TRBD2 (7 bases). Germline values: CDR1 MNHEY, CDR2 SVGEGT. The CDR3 spans 15 residues. The CDR3: CVCSISGGFNNEQFF. CDR3 nucleotides: TGTGTCTGCAGTATTTCGGGGGGCTTCAACAATGAGCAGTTCTTC.

Note on this clonotype: Germline and junction disagree at one end, which may indicate a read error. The chain recombines TRBV11-1 with TRBJ2-1; 8 bases line up with TRBD1. Germline CDR1 and CDR2: SGHAT and FQDESV (reference sequence). The CDR3 has 13 residues. Here the CDR3 reads CASTRQGIDERYF. The CDR3 bases are TGTGCCAGCACCCGACAGGGGATAGATGAGCGGTACTTC.

The V and J genes are TRBV20-1 and TRBJ2-7, with 9 bases lining up with TRBD1. V was pared by 1 base and J by 2 bases, with 6 bases of the junction left unmatched. The CDR3 runs to 15 residues. CDR1 and CDR2 from the germline V gene are DFQATT and SNEGSKA (reference sequence). The CDR3 spells CSARGGTGRTYEQYF. The CDR3 DNA sequence: TGCAGTGCTAGAGGTGGGACAGGGAGGACCTACGAGCAGTACTTC.

The sample holds one count of this clonotype. Relative to the germline gene, one junction end is altered; a read error may explain this. V and J are TRBV11-2 and TRBJ2-2; D possibly corresponds to TRBD1 (6 bases). Germline lookup yields CDR1 SGHAT and CDR2 FQNNGV. This CDR3 contains 14 residues. The CDR3 coding sequence is TGTGACAGCAGCAAAAACTGGGACACCGGGGAGTCGTTTTTT. Translated: CDSSKNWDTGESFF.

As concerns this clonotype: Since a much larger clone is just one base distant, this may be a read error. The chain employs TRBV4-1 and TRBJ2-1; unclear D gene. The CDR3 totals 12 residues. Germline V gene sequence: CDR1 MGHRA, CDR2 YSYEKL. The V and J ends lost 2 bases and 12 bases respectively, with 11 bases between them. CDR3 coding DNA: TGCGCCAGCAGCCAAACCATCAATAGGCAGTTCTTC. Amino acids: CASSQTINRQFF.

A note on this clonotype: The CDR3 ends on some other residue instead of the conserved phenylalanine or tryptophan, so this is likely a read error. No DNA is shown, since the ends of the CDR3 on it are uncertain; the CDR3 is the one TCRdb lists. The chain is built from TRBV29-1 and TRBJ1-2; the table's D call, TRBD1, was not checked against the DNA. The CDR3 numbers 12 amino acids, ends counted. Germline CDR1 reads SQVTM; CDR2 reads ANQGSEA. CDR3 amino acids: CSALGGDYGNTY.

This sequence joins TRBV6-2 or TRBV6-3 and TRBJ2-2; 7 bases fit TRBD1. The germline V gene has CDR1 MNHEY and CDR2 SVGEGT. There are 14 residues in the CDR3. V trimming: 5 bases; J trimming: 10 bases; junction bases outside the gene matches: 10. CDR3 DNA sequence: TGTGCCAGCAGTCTGGACAGGCACACTGTGGAGCTGTTTTTT. Its translation is CASSLDRHTVELFF.

At least ten counts were recorded for this clonotype. J is TRBJ2-3 and V is TRBV24-1; D is unresolved. V shed 2 bases and J shed 0 bases, with 11 bases lying between them. Germline V CDR1 and CDR2: KGHDR, SFDVKD. The CDR3 is 16 residues long. This chain's CDR3 is CATSDSATTSTDTQYF. CDR3 bases: TGTGCCACCAGTGATTCAGCTACAACTAGCACAGATACGCAGTATTTT.

In its sample, this clonotype was seen once. The CDR3 reads CASSNVDPRASENEQFF. CDR3 DNA sequence: TGTGCCAGCAGCAATGTCGATCCAAGGGCTAGCGAAAATGAGCAGTTCTTC. The chain recombines TRBV11-3 with TRBJ2-1, with D perhaps matching TRBD2 (6 bases). The CDR3 loop spans 17 amino acids. Looked up from germline, CDR1 is SGHNT and CDR2 is YENEEA. Trimming pared 5 bases from V and 7 bases from J, leaving 24 bases between.

The V call is TRBV4-2, the J call TRBJ2-7; possible D gene TRBD2, 6 bases. V lost 8 bases and J lost 0, with 17 bases in between. Germline V CDR1 and CDR2: LGHNA, YNFKEQ. The CDR3 contains 15 residues. The CDR3 region is CASASGLTDSYEQYF. DNA of the CDR3: TGTGCCAGCGCCTCCGGACTAACAGACTCCTACGAGCAGTACTTC.

About this clonotype itself: The germline gene is not matched at one end of the junction; a read error may be the cause. The chain has TRBV20-1 and TRBJ2-1; the D gene is possibly TRBD2 (5 bases). The CDR3 covers 11 residues. Germline lookup yields CDR1 DFQATT and CDR2 SNEGSKA (reference sequence). This CDR3 is CSARDCNDQFF. The CDR3 DNA reads TGCAGTGCTAGGGACTGCAATGATCAGTTCTTC.

As for this clonotype: The junction differs from germline at one of its ends, possibly a read error. The chain's CDR3 is CVSSPHQSGGAHGYTF. The CDR3 nucleotides are TGTGTCAGCAGTCCCCATCAATCGGGAGGCGCTCATGGCTACACCTTC. The chain employs TRBV6-2 or TRBV6-3 and TRBJ1-2; D remains unclear. The CDR3 is made up of 16 amino acids. From germline, CDR1 is MNHEY and CDR2 SVGEGT.

As for this clonotype: Sequence at one end of the junction differs from germline and may be a read error. The chain employs TRBV20-1 and TRBJ2-7; TRBD1 aligns across 7 bases. CDR3 length: 15 amino acids. CDR1 is DFQATT, CDR2 SNEGSKA, per germline (reference sequence). DNA for the CDR3: TGCAGTGCTAGAGATTTCGCAGGGGGTCCCTACGAGCGGCACTTC. Protein product: CSARDFAGGPYERHF.

Turning to this clonotype: One junction end disagrees with the germline gene, perhaps due to a read error. This chain joins TRBV29-1 and TRBJ1-1, with D maybe TRBD1 (6 bases). The germline V gene encodes CDR1 SQVTM and CDR2 ANQGSEA. The length of the CDR3 is 15 residues. Here the CDR3 DNA reads TGCAGCGCTGTGAAGGGGGGACGTCGGAACGCTGAAGCTTTCTTT. This encodes CSAVKGGRRNAEAFF.

Concerning this clonotype itself: At one end, the junction sequence differs from germline, possibly due to a read error. The chain is built from TRBV6-6 and TRBJ2-6; D perhaps matches TRBD1 (5 bases). CDR3 length equals 17 residues. The germline V gene has CDR1 MNHNY and CDR2 SVGAGI (reference sequence). DNA for the CDR3: TGTGCCAGCAATTACCCAGACGGACCCTCTGGGGCCAACGTCATGACTTTC. This translates into CASNYPDGPSGANVMTF.

Comment on this clonotype: A junction boundary mismatches the germline segment, possibly from a read error. This chain links TRBV4-3 with TRBJ1-2; D gene ambiguous. The CDR3 has 15 amino acids. Germline V lookup: CDR1 LGHNA, CDR2 YSLEER. CDR3 loop: CGSSQYWNNIYGYTF. The CDR3 bases are TGCGGCAGCAGCCAATATTGGAATAATATCTATGGCTACACCTTC.

A single count supports this clonotype. The V call is TRBV11-2, the J call TRBJ2-1; no reliable D call. The V gene's germline CDR1 is SGHAT and CDR2 FQNNGV. Trimming stripped 6 bases from V and 4 bases from J, with 16 bases between. This CDR3 has 15 residues. CDR3 in amino acids: CASSPIGYVYNEQFF. The CDR3 DNA reads as TGTGCCAGCAGTCCCATAGGGTACGTTTACAATGAGCAGTTCTTC.

The chain couples TRBV20-1 to TRBJ1-1; D gene uncertain. The CDR3 spans 13 residues. V lost 6 bases to trimming and J lost 7 bases, with 18 bases between them. Looked up from germline, CDR1 is DFQATT and CDR2 is SNEGSKA (reference sequence). The CDR3 loop reads CSASSWGGIEAFF. The DNA of the CDR3 is TGCAGTGCCTCGAGTTGGGGAGGCATTGAAGCTTTCTTT.

Of note for this clonotype: A junction end diverges from the germline sequence, so it may reflect a read error. The CDR3 reads CASSGRTTGVAYGQYF. For the CDR3, the DNA is TGTGCCAGCAGTGGCCGGACTACAGGCGTCGCCTACGGGCAGTACTTC. The chain has TRBV6-5 and TRBJ2-7; the D gene is possibly TRBD2 (6 bases). This CDR3 spans 16 amino acids. Germline CDR1 reads MNHEY; CDR2 reads SVGAGI.

Of note for this clonotype: In this CDR3 the conserved last residue, phenylalanine or tryptophan, is missing, so a read error is likely. No DNA is shown, since the ends of the CDR3 on it are uncertain; the CDR3 is the one TCRdb lists. The V call is TRBV11-1, the J call TRBJ2-5. The germline gives CDR1 SGHAT, CDR2 FQDESV (reference sequence). The CDR3 spans 14 residues, counting both ends. The CDR3 spells CASSFYKGQETQYY.

This clonotype showed up just a few times. A much larger clone differs from this one at a single base, so this may be a read error. The chain carries TRBV14 and TRBJ2-3; D perhaps matches TRBD1 (5 bases). This CDR3 region has 15 residues. The germline CDR1 and CDR2 sequences are SGHDN and FVKESK. The CDR3 reads CASSLQGSRTDRQYF. The CDR3 nucleotides are TGTGCCAGCAGCCTCCAGGGATCGCGCACAGATAGGCAGTATTTT. Full variable domain (missing parts from reference TRBV14 and TRBJ2-3): EAGVTQFPSHSVIEKGQTVTLRCDPISGHDNLYWYRRVMGKEIKFLLHFVKESKQDESGMPNNRFLAERTGGTYSTLKVQPAELEDSGVYFCASSLQGSRTDRQYFGPGTRLTVL.

Note on this clonotype: The germline gene is not matched at one end of the junction; a read error may be the cause. The chain links TRBV28 to TRBJ1-2; tentatively, D is TRBD1 (6 bases). Germline V lookup: CDR1 MDHEN, CDR2 SYDVKM. The CDR3 is 15 amino acids. CDR3 nucleotide sequence: TGTGCCAGCAGGTCCGGGACAACCAATACATATGGCTACACCTTT. It specifies CASRSGTTNTYGYTF.